This T cell receptor beta chain was recovered during a study of identical twins. One entry per CDR3 protein, called by TCRdb with MiXCR from the 5' RACE reads. The table has about 190,000 distinct CDR3 sequences, less than 20% seen once. Germline V lookup: CDR1 SGHRS, CDR2 YFSETQ. This CDR3 comprises 15 residues. The ends were cut back, 0 bases at V and 3 bases at J, with 9 bases in the middle. The data were also submitted as part of a second study, on T cells expressing NK-cell markers.

The receptor was derived from a young woman in good health. The J gene is TRBJ2-2, the V gene TRBV5-1; D gene uncertain. Sequencing was carried out using CD8+ T cells sorted from blood. CDR3 region: CASSLGYRDTGELFF. CDR3 nucleotides: TGCGCCAGCAGCTTGGGATACCGAGACACCGGGGAGCTGTTTTTT.